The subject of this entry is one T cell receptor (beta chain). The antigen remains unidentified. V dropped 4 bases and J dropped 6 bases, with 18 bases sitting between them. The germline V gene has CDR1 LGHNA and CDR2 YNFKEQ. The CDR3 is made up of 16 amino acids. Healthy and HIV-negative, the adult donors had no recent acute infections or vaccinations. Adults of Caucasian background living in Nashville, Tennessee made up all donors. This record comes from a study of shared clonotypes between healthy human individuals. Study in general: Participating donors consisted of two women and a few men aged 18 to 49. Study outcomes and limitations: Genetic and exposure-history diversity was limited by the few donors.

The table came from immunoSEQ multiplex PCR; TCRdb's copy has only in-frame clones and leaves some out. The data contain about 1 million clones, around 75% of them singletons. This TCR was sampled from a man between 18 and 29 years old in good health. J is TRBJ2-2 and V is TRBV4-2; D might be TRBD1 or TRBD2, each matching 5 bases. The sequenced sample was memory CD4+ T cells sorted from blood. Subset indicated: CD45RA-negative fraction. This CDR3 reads CASSPGGPEVSGELFF. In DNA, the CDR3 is TGTGCCAGCAGCCCTGGGGGACCCGAGGTTTCCGGGGAGCTGTTTTTT.